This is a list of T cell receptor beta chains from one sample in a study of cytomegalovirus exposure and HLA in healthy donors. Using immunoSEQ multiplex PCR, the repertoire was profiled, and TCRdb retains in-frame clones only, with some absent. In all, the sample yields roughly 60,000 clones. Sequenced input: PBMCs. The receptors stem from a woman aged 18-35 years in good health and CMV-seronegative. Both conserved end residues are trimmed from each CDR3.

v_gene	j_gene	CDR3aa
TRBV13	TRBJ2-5	ASRSGTSGPQETQY
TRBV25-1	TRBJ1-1	ASSGEGGDTEAF
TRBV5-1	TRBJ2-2	ASSLTETNTGELF
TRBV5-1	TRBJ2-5	ASSLDPDQETQY
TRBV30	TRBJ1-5	AWSLGTANQPQH
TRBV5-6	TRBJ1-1	ASSPHYRGVVNTEAF
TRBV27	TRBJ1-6	ASSWNYNSPLH
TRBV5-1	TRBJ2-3	ASSLDLAGTDTQY
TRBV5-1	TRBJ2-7	ASSLEVSGSTYEQY
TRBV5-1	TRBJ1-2	ASSWTTGKDGGYT
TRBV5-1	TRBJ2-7	ASSQDTSYEQY
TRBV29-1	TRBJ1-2	SVEADSTRSGYT
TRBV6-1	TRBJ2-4	ASLRQGAKNIQY
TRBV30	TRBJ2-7	AWSQVWEQY
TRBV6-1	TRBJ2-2	ARHSYTGELF
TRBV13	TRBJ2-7	ASRRGGYPYEQY
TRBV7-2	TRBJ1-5	ASTGRSNQPQH
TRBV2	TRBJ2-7	ASNVLAGSKEQY
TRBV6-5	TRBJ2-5	ASRRTSAYIGQY
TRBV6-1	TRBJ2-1	ASSDLGTSSEQF
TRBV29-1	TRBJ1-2	SVEAEDGYT
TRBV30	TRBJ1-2	AGNNLDRGGYGYT
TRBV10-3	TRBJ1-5	ASRQGGDQPQH
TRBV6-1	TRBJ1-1	ASSAQSAGNTEAF
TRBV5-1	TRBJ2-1	ASSLAGVSHNEQF
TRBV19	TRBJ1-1	ASSSLGTANTEAF